This TCR beta chain was found in a study of T cells after yellow fever vaccination. This clonotype was recorded at least ten times. Its antigen remains unidentified. Findings and caveats of the study: Detected again after the booster were most primary-vaccination clones, at nearly 97% CD4 and roughly 88% CD8. Weaker, the secondary response peaked sooner, at day 5 versus 15.

TCRdb re-analysed the 5' RACE reads in MiXCR, keeping a single row per CDR3 protein. The sample lists a few hundred thousand distinct CDR3 sequences, under 5% occurring once. The germline V and J ends were trimmed by 5 bases and 1 base, with 17 bases remaining between them. Germline V CDR1 and CDR2: GTSNPN, SVGIG (reference sequence). The CDR3 is made up of 16 amino acids. This chain uses TRBV30 with TRBJ2-2; the D gene is possibly TRBD1 (6 bases). The material was PBMCs, obtained 5 days after the yellow fever booster vaccination. This clonotype originated in a young man who received the YFV17D yellow fever vaccine. The CDR3 DNA sequence: TGTGCCTGGGATCTTGCGCTAGGGGGGAACACCGGGGAGCTGTTTTTT. Protein: CAWDLALGGNTGELFF.